One sample yielded the 3 T cell receptor beta chains listed below, sequenced in a study of blood T cell repertoires in COVID-19. Only in-frame clones appear in the TCRdb table, and some are missing; sequencing was by immunoSEQ multiplex PCR. The data show some 400,000 clones, about 89% seen once. Sequencing was performed on PBMCs or T cells enriched from blood (not recorded which). The receptors derive from a middle-aged woman who had been exposed to COVID-19.

The V gene is TRBV7-3, the J gene TRBJ2-1; 9 bases match TRBD2. The ends lost 3 bases at V and 8 bases at J; junction bases unmatched: 8. The CDR3 sequence is 15 residues long. Germline-derived CDR1 and CDR2 are SGHTA and FQGTGA. Written as DNA, the CDR3 is TGTGCCAGCAGCTTCCGGCTAGCGGGACTCGATGAGCAGTTCTTC. This codes for CASSFRLAGLDEQFF.

The V gene is TRBV7-2, the J gene TRBJ1-1; D might be TRBD1 (6 bases). This CDR3 spans 15 amino acids. Trimming took off 0 bases at V and 5 bases at J, with 13 bases between the two ends. Looked up from germline, CDR1 is SGHTA and CDR2 is FQGNSA. The CDR3 spells CASSLALWGRTEAFF. In DNA form, the CDR3 reads TGTGCCAGCAGCTTAGCGCTCTGGGGGCGGACTGAAGCTTTCTTT.

The chain couples TRBV5-1 to TRBJ1-2; 7 bases are a match to TRBD1. Trimming at V came to 4 bases and at J to 4 bases, leaving 10 bases not matched to a gene. The CDR3 consists of 15 residues. Germline lookup yields CDR1 SGHRS and CDR2 YFSETQ. The CDR3 bases are TGCGCCAGCAGCACCGACAGGGCGTCCCTCTATGGCTACACCTTC. Its protein is CASSTDRASLYGYTF.